A selection of T cell receptor beta chains follows, all from one sample in a study of blood T cell repertoires in COVID-19. Libraries were prepared by immunoSEQ multiplex PCR; TCRdb keeps only in-frame clonotypes and omits some of them. The repertoire has about 300,000 clones, approximately 90% of them found once; the top ten carry 3.5% to 5%. The sample consisted of PBMCs or T cells enriched from blood (not recorded which). The receptors shown here come from a man younger than 45 who had recovered from COVID-19. The CDR3 runs from the conserved cysteine through the conserved F or W. D genes are given only for firm matches.

>TRBV24-1|-|TRBJ2-3
CATSVGGVSVDTDTQYF
>TRBV5-4|TRBD1|TRBJ1-2
CASSSGQGFYGYTF
>TRBV7-8|TRBD1|TRBJ1-3
CASSFNGQDSGNTIYF
>TRBV5-4|TRBD2|TRBJ2-3
CASSSPGGRATDTQYF
>TRBV11-2|-|TRBJ2-5
CASSLAPYQETQYF
>TRBV21-1|-|TRBJ2-3
CASSNATVFPTDTQYF
>TRBV23-1|-|TRBJ1-5
CASSQGRRDNQPQHF
>TRBV7-8|TRBD2|TRBJ2-2
CASSPRGFAGGPGELFF
>TRBV5-8|-|TRBJ2-2
CASSSPLGGLNTGELFF
>TRBV19|-|TRBJ1-1
CASSSVAEAFF
>TRBV10-3|-|TRBJ1-4
CAISDFRGGEGEKLFF
>TRBV11-2|TRBD1|TRBJ2-5
CASSHAGTGGLIQETQYF
>TRBV28|-|TRBJ1-5
CASSLGGAFNQPQHF
>TRBV4-1|TRBD1|TRBJ1-4
CASSQRGPNAEKLFF
>TRBV29-1|TRBD2|TRBJ2-1
CSAGGTSGSYNEQFF
>TRBV7-9|TRBD2|TRBJ2-1
CASDVAGELVGEQFF
>TRBV5-5|-|TRBJ1-4
CASTFIATNEKLFF
>TRBV20-1|-|TRBJ1-4
CSASHGAGEKLFF
>TRBV11-3|-|TRBJ2-7
CASSHLASYEQYF
>TRBV27|-|TRBJ2-7
CASSLSLGRLDEQYF
>TRBV6-2/TRBV6-3|TRBD2|TRBJ2-7
CASSYSGLASGEQYF
>TRBV27|-|TRBJ2-6
CASSLVSGGANVLTF
>TRBV5-4|TRBD1|TRBJ1-2
CASAVGTGGVYGYTF
>TRBV15|-|TRBJ1-1
CATSLLSGLNTEAFF
>TRBV12-5|-|TRBJ1-1
CASGPKLNTEAFF
>TRBV14|-|TRBJ1-2
CASSPTGGINYGYTF
>TRBV7-2|TRBD2|TRBJ2-3
CASRSGLAGNTDTQYF
>TRBV5-1|-|TRBJ1-2
CASSLVVGGPDGYTF
>TRBV29-1|-|TRBJ1-1
CSVDRVGTEAFF
>TRBV10-1|TRBD2|TRBJ2-3
CASSDSGRADTQYF
>TRBV24-1|TRBD1|TRBJ2-7
CATSETRDSNHYEQYF
>TRBV2|-|TRBJ2-5
CASRVRETQYF
>TRBV7-9|TRBD2|TRBJ2-1
CASSPRASGSTNEQFF
>TRBV11-2|-|TRBJ2-1
CASSLVREGEQFF
>TRBV3-1/TRBV3-2|-|TRBJ1-1
CASSHRESTEAFF
>TRBV15|TRBD2|TRBJ2-3
CATKRTSVNTDTQYF
>TRBV2|TRBD1|TRBJ1-1
CASSPDRGTEAFF
>TRBV10-2|-|TRBJ1-2
CASSEADSGYGYTF
>TRBV28|-|TRBJ2-2
CAMSRGRAGELFF
>TRBV19|-|TRBJ1-4
CASSILGKAATNEKLFF
>TRBV11-2|-|TRBJ2-7
CASSLIGGVLNYEQYF
>TRBV12-3/TRBV12-4|-|TRBJ1-2
CASSGQINYGYTF
>TRBV5-8|-|TRBJ1-1
CASSLMWATEAFF
>TRBV28|TRBD2|TRBJ2-7
CASSGTTGGSTYEQYF